The 7 T cell receptor beta chains in this list originate from one sample, sequenced in a study of shared T cell receptors in the human thymus. Libraries were prepared by immunoSEQ multiplex PCR; TCRdb keeps only in-frame clonotypes and omits some of them. The table has some 400,000 clones, 95% seen once. Sequenced sample: thymocytes. The receptors stem from a human donor.

This clone was observed a few times. The V call is TRBV7-9, the J call TRBJ2-1, with 8 bases identical to TRBD1. The germline V gene encodes CDR1 SEHNR and CDR2 FQNEAQ (reference sequence). V was clipped by 5 bases and J by 2 bases; unmatched bases: 5. The CDR3 consists of 15 residues. The CDR3 coding sequence is TGTGCCAGCAGCCTCCGACAGGGGCCCTACAATGAGCAGTTCTTC. Protein sequence: CASSLRQGPYNEQFF.

This rearrangement joins TRBV5-6 to TRBJ2-4; the match to TRBD1 covers 7 bases. J was trimmed by 0 bases and V by 0 bases; bases with no gene match: 9. This CDR3 region has 18 residues. The germline gives CDR1 SGHDT, CDR2 YYEEEE. This CDR3 reads CASSLAGQGELAKNIQYF. CDR3 DNA: TGTGCCAGCAGCTTGGCGGGGCAGGGGGAATTAGCCAAAAACATTCAGTACTTC.

The V and J genes are TRBV20-1 and TRBJ2-5; no definite D call. Germline V lookup: CDR1 DFQATT, CDR2 SNEGSKA (reference sequence). The CDR3 sequence is 9 residues long. Trimming took 5 bases from V and 7 from J, leaving 5 bases between them. CDR3 residues: CSAGRTQYF. For the CDR3, the DNA is TGCAGTGCTGGACGGACCCAGTACTTC.

The chain links TRBV7-2 to TRBJ1-4; D call uncertain. The CDR3 has 12 amino acids. Germline-derived CDR1 and CDR2 are SGHTA and FQGNSA. Trimming cost V 2 bases and J 7 bases, with 5 bases left between them. The CDR3 nucleotides read TGTGCCAGCAGCTTATCGCGTGAAAAACTGTTTTTT. Protein product: CASSLSREKLFF.

The rearrangement joins TRBV4-2 to TRBJ2-5; 10 bases are shared with TRBD2. Germline CDR1 and CDR2: LGHNA and YNFKEQ. The CDR3 covers 17 residues. V was pared by 0 bases and J by 2 bases, with 6 bases of the junction left unmatched. CDR3 DNA: TGTGCCAGCAGCCAAGAAATCACGACTAGCGGGCAAGAGACCCAGTACTTC. Protein product: CASSQEITTSGQETQYF.

The V call is TRBV30, the J call TRBJ1-5; weak D call: TRBD1 (5 bases). This CDR3 has 13 residues. V was clipped by 5 bases and J by 2 bases, with 10 bases between them. Germline V CDR1 and CDR2: GTSNPN, SVGIG (reference sequence). The CDR3 nucleotides are TGTGCCTGGGGGGGAGGGGGCAATCAGCCCCAGCATTTT. Protein sequence: CAWGGGGNQPQHF.

This chain uses TRBV11-2 with TRBJ1-3, with 7 bases identical to TRBD1. The ends lost 1 base at V and 8 bases at J; junction bases unmatched: 14. CDR1 SGHAT and CDR2 FQNNGV come from the germline V gene. The CDR3 is 17 amino acids. CDR3 sequence reads: CASSLVRGQLRGDTIYF. As DNA, the CDR3 is TGTGCCAGCAGCTTAGTAAGGGGGCAGCTTCGAGGAGACACCATATATTTT.